Shown below are 16 T cell receptor beta chains from a single sample sequenced in a study of blood T cell repertoires in COVID-19. Generated by immunoSEQ multiplex PCR, the TCRdb table keeps only in-frame clones and is missing some. The sample contains 250,000 to 350,000 clones, around 90% of which appear only once. Sequencing used peripheral blood. The receptor set was obtained from a man younger than 30 with active or convalescent COVID-19.

The rearrangement uses TRBV18 and TRBJ2-5, with no clear D. The length of the CDR3 is 13 residues. V was clipped by 1 base and J by 5 bases, with 8 bases between them. In germline, CDR1 is KGHSH, CDR2 LQKENI. CDR3 region: CASSPRVRETQYF. The DNA for the CDR3 is TGTGCCAGCTCACCACGCGTGAGGGAGACCCAGTACTTC.

This chain joins TRBV6-5 and TRBJ1-4, with D possibly being TRBD1 (6 bases). Between the trimmed V and J ends, which lost 6 bases and 5 bases, there was a span of 13 bases. Germline V CDR1 and CDR2: MNHEY, SVGAGI. The CDR3 contains 14 residues. The CDR3, as DNA: TGTGCCAGCAGCAGGGGAACCCACAATGAAAAACTGTTTTTT. Translation: CASSRGTHNEKLFF.

The chain uses TRBV30 and TRBJ2-5, with TRBD2 matching over 12 bases. The germline V gene has CDR1 GTSNPN and CDR2 SVGIG (reference sequence). V was pared by 3 bases and J by 5 bases, with 4 bases of the junction left unmatched. There are 14 residues in the CDR3. The CDR3 sequence: CAWSLAGGKETQYF. The CDR3 DNA sequence: TGTGCCTGGAGCCTAGCGGGGGGGAAGGAGACCCAGTACTTC.

The chain combines TRBV5-4 with TRBJ2-2, with D tentatively TRBD2 (6 bases). V was cut by 2 bases and J by 5 bases, with 13 bases left in between. CDR1 and CDR2 from the germline V gene are SGHNT and YYREEE (reference sequence). This CDR3 contains 15 residues. CDR3: CASSFLGRGTGELFF. The CDR3 region has the DNA TGTGCCAGCAGCTTCCTGGGGCGGGGTACCGGGGAGCTGTTTTTT.

The chain employs TRBV7-9 and TRBJ1-3; TRBD1 agrees at 8 bases. Germline CDR1 is SEHNR and CDR2 is FQNEAQ (reference sequence). Losses at the gene ends were 4 bases for V and 2 bases for J; bases not matched to a gene: 7. CDR3 size: 16 residues. CDR3 coding DNA: TGTGCCAGCAGCTCGCCGGGACAGGACCCTGGAAACACCATATATTTT. It encodes CASSSPGQDPGNTIYF. The full variable domain, with the rest looked up from reference TRBV7-9 and TRBJ1-3, is DTGVSQNPRHKITKRGQNVTFRCDPISEHNRLYWYRQTLGQGPEFLTYFQNEAQLEKSRLLSDRFSAERPKGSFSTLEIQRTEQGDSAMYLCASSSPGQDPGNTIYFGEGSWLTVV.

This clone was seen once. This chain joins TRBV28 and TRBJ1-3; D is ambiguous. V gave up 6 bases and J gave up 2 bases, with 11 bases separating them. The germline gives CDR1 MDHEN, CDR2 SYDVKM. CDR3 length equals 14 residues. The CDR3 nucleotides are TGTGCCAGCAGCTCCCCCCGGGCTGGAAACACCATATATTTT. The encoded protein is CASSSPRAGNTIYF.

The chain uses TRBV10-3 and TRBJ1-6, with TRBD1 matching 7 bases. V shed 3 bases, J shed 8 bases, and the junction held 4 bases outside the gene matches. This CDR3 comprises 14 residues. CDR1 and CDR2 from the germline V gene are ENHRY and SYGVKD. The CDR3, as DNA: TGTGCCATCAGTGATCACAGGGGAGATTCACCCCTCCACTTT. It is translated as CAISDHRGDSPLHF.

The rearrangement joins TRBV2 to TRBJ2-7; 7 bases are shared with TRBD1. Germline lookup yields CDR1 SNHLY and CDR2 FYNNEI. CDR3 length equals 12 residues. Unmatched junction bases numbered 1, after V lost 6 bases and J lost 2 bases. CDR3 DNA sequence: TGTGCCAGCAGGGACAGGACCTACGAGCAGTACTTC. Translating gives CASRDRTYEQYF.

The chain couples TRBV3-1 (or the pseudogene TRBV3-2) to TRBJ2-7; 9 bases are shared with TRBD2. V shed 3 bases and J 3 bases; nucleotides not matched to a gene: 12. The germline V gene has CDR1 LGHDT and CDR2 YNNKEL (reference sequence). The CDR3 covers 17 residues. CDR3 loop: CASSQSLAGAVLYEQYF. The DNA for the CDR3 is TGTGCCAGCAGCCAGTCATTAGCGGGGGCGGTACTCTACGAGCAGTACTTC.

J is TRBJ2-7 and V is TRBV27; 9 nucleotides line up with TRBD2. J gave up 4 bases and V 4 bases, and 8 bases lay outside the gene matches. Germline loops: CDR1 MNHEY, CDR2 SMNVEV (reference sequence). The CDR3 spans 15 residues. CDR3 nucleotide sequence: TGTGCCAGCAGTTCTTTAGCGGGAGTCAGATACGAGCAGTACTTC. It codes for CASSSLAGVRYEQYF.

The J gene is TRBJ2-7, the V gene TRBV19, with D possibly matching TRBD1 (5 bases). Trimming cost V 5 bases and J 0 bases, with 11 bases left between them. Germline CDR1 reads LNHDA; CDR2 reads SQIVND (reference sequence). The CDR3 has 14 residues. CDR3 nucleotides: TGTGCCAGTAGTTGGCAAACAGGCTCCTACGAGCAGTACTTC. It specifies CASSWQTGSYEQYF. The full variable domain, in which reference TRBV19 and TRBJ2-7 provide the parts outside the CDR3, is DGGITQSPKYLFRKEGQNVTLSCEQNLNHDAMYWYRQDPGQGLRLIYYSQIVNDFQKGDIAEGYSVSREKKESFPLTVTSAQKNPTAFYLCASSWQTGSYEQYFGPGTRLTVT.

In this sample, this clone turned up once. Different DNA sequences within this sample yield the same CDR3. The genes are TRBV14 and TRBJ2-5; 12 positions agree with TRBD2. The germline V gene encodes CDR1 SGHDN and CDR2 FVKESK. The V segment lost 2 bases and the J segment 4 bases; nucleotides outside the gene matches: 2. CDR3 length: 15 amino acids. In DNA, the CDR3 is TGTGCCAGCAGCCAAAGACTAGCGGGAGTAGAGACCCAGTACTTC. It encodes CASSQRLAGVETQYF.

This clone was detected only a few times. This rearrangement joins TRBV19 to TRBJ1-2; 7 positions match TRBD1. The CDR3 covers 15 residues. The germline V gene has CDR1 LNHDA and CDR2 SQIVND (reference sequence). The V gene end was trimmed by 7 bases and the J gene end by 1 base; junction bases not matched to a gene: 9. For the CDR3, the DNA is TGTGCCAGTATCGGAGACAGGGCCGTTAACTATGGCTACACCTTC. It yields the protein CASIGDRAVNYGYTF.

The chain couples TRBV7-2 to TRBJ2-7; D is possibly TRBD1 (5 bases). The germline V gene has CDR1 SGHTA and CDR2 FQGNSA. This CDR3 has 13 residues. V was pared by 1 base and J by 3 bases, with 7 bases between. CDR3 in DNA: TGTGCCAGCAGCTTAGACAGGATCTACGAGCAGTACTTC. It is translated as CASSLDRIYEQYF.

This chain connects TRBV7-6 to TRBJ2-3; 13 bases match TRBD2. V shed 3 bases, J shed 6 bases, and the junction held 6 bases outside the gene matches. In germline, CDR1 is SGHVS, CDR2 FNYEAQ. CDR3 length: 16 residues. CDR3 DNA: TGTGCCAGCAGCTTGACTAGCGGGGGGATTAGGGATACGCAGTATTTT. It specifies CASSLTSGGIRDTQYF.

This chain uses TRBV28 with TRBJ2-7; D may be TRBD2 (6 bases). The germline V gene encodes CDR1 MDHEN and CDR2 SYDVKM. V was clipped by 7 bases and J by 7 bases, with 20 bases between them. The CDR3 consists of 14 residues. For the CDR3, the DNA is TGTGCCAGCAATTTGGCGCGAGGGACTTTTGAGCAGTACTTC. This encodes CASNLARGTFEQYF.